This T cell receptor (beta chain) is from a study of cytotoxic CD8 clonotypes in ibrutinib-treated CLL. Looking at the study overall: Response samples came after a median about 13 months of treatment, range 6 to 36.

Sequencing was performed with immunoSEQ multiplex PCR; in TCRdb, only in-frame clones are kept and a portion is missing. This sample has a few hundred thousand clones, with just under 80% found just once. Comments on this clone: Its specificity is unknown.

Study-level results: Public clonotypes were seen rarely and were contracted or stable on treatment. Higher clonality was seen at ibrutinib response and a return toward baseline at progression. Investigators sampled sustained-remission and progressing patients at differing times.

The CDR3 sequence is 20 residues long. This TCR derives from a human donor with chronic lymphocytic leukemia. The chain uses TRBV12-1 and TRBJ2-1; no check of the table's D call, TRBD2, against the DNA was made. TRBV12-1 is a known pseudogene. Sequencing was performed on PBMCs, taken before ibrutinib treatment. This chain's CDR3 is CASSLTARTALAGGPGEQFF. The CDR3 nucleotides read TGTGCCAGCAGCCTCACCGCAAGGACTGCACTAGCGGGAGGGCCTGGTGAGCAGTTCTTC.